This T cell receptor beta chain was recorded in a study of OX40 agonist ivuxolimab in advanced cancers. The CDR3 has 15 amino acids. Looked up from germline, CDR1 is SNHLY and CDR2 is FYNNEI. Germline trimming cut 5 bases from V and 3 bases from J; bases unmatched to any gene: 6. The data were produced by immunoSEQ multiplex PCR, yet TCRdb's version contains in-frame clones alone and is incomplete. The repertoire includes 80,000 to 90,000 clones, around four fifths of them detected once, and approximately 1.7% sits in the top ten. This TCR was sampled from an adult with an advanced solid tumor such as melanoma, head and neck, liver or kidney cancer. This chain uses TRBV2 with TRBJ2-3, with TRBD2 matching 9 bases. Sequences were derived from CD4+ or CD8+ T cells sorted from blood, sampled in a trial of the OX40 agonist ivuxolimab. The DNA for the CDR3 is TGTGCCAGCAGTTTTAGCGGGAGACCAACAGATACGCAGTATTTT. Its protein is CASSFSGRPTDTQYF.